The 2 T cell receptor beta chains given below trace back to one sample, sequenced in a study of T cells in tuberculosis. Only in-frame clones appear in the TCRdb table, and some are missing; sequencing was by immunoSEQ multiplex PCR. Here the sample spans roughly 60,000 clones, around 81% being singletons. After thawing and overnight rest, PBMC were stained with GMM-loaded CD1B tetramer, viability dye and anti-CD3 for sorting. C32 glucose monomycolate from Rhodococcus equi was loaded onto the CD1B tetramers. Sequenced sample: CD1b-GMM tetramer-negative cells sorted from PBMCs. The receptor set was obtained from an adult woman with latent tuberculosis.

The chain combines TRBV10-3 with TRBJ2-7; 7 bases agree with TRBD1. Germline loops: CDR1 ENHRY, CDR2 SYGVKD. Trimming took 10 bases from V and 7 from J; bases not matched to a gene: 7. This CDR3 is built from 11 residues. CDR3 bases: TGTGCCACGTGGACAGGCGGGGAGCAGTACTTC. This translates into CATWTGGEQYF.

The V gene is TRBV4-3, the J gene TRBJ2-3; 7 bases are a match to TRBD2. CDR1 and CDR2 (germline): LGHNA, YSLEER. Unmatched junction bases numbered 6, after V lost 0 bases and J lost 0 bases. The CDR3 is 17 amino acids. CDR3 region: CASSQDLRGVSTDTQYF. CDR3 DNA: TGCGCCAGCAGCCAAGATTTACGGGGGGTGAGCACAGATACGCAGTATTTT.